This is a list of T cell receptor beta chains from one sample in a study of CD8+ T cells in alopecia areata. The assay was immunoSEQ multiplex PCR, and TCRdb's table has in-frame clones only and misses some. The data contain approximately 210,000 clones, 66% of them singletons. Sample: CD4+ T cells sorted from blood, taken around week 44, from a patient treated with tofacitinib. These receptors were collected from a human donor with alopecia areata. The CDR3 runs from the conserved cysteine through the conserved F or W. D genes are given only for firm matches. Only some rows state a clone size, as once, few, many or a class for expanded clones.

CDR3: CASSYQTGVTDTQYF
DNA: TGTGCCAGCAGTTACCAGACAGGGGTCACAGATACGCAGTATTTT
V: TRBV6-5
length: 15
J: TRBJ2-3
size: .
D: TRBD1

CDR3: CAWTWSSGGTETQYF
DNA: TGTGCCTGGACCTGGAGTAGCGGGGGGACAGAGACCCAGTACTTC
V: TRBV30
length: 15
J: TRBJ2-5
size: .
D: TRBD2

CDR3: CAWSPGKWARVNQPQHF
DNA: TGTGCCTGGAGTCCCGGAAAATGGGCACGGGTGAATCAGCCCCAGCATTTT
V: TRBV30
length: 17
J: TRBJ1-5
size: once
D: .

CDR3: CSFRTPGGEKLFF
DNA: TGCAGCTTTAGGACTCCGGGAGGTGAAAAACTGTTTTTT
V: TRBV29-1
length: 13
J: TRBJ1-4
size: .
D: .

CDR3: CASSSGQAQETQYF
DNA: TGCGCCAGCAGCTCAGGACAGGCCCAAGAGACCCAGTACTTC
V: TRBV5-1
length: 14
J: TRBJ2-5
size: .
D: TRBD1

CDR3: CAWSAGQGSPLHF
DNA: TGTGCCTGGAGTGCCGGACAGGGCTCACCCCTCCACTTT
V: TRBV30
length: 13
J: TRBJ1-6
size: once
D: TRBD1

CDR3: CASSVSAATDTQYF
DNA: TGTGCCAGCAGTGTGTCGGCAGCCACAGATACGCAGTATTTT
V: TRBV2
length: 14
J: TRBJ2-3
size: .
D: .

CDR3: CASSLGETYNEQFF
DNA: TGTGCCAGCAGCCTCGGGGAGACCTACAATGAGCAGTTCTTC
V: TRBV5-8
length: 14
J: TRBJ2-1
size: .
D: .

CDR3: CASSEQEGDTQYF
DNA: TGTGCCAGCAGTGAACAGGAGGGGGATACGCAGTATTTT
V: TRBV6-4
length: 13
J: TRBJ2-3
size: .
D: .

CDR3: CSVERTGQGNIQYF
DNA: TGCAGCGTTGAGAGGACAGGTCAAGGAAACATTCAGTACTTC
V: TRBV29-1
length: 14
J: TRBJ2-4
size: .
D: TRBD1

CDR3: CASSVNPNPNTEAFF
DNA: TGTGCCAGCAGCGTCAACCCCAACCCGAACACTGAAGCTTTCTTT
V: TRBV9
length: 15
J: TRBJ1-1
size: few
D: .

CDR3: CASSWAGGLTDTQYF
DNA: TGTGCCAGCAGTTGGGCGGGGGGCCTCACAGATACGCAGTATTTT
V: TRBV27
length: 15
J: TRBJ2-3
size: .
D: TRBD2

CDR3: CASSVDRERGYTF
DNA: TGTGCCAGCAGCGTGGACAGGGAGCGTGGCTACACCTTC
V: TRBV7-2
length: 13
J: TRBJ1-2
size: once
D: TRBD1

CDR3: CAWGNLAGNTIYF
DNA: TGTGCCTGGGGGAATCTGGCAGGAAACACCATATATTTT
V: TRBV30
length: 13
J: TRBJ1-3
size: .
D: .

CDR3: CAWSAVPYEQYF
DNA: TGTGCCTGGAGTGCAGTACCCTACGAGCAGTACTTC
V: TRBV30
length: 12
J: TRBJ2-7
size: .
D: .

CDR3: CASSPGVRNQPQHF
DNA: TGTGCCAGCTCACCAGGGGTTCGCAATCAGCCCCAGCATTTT
V: TRBV18
length: 14
J: TRBJ1-5
size: .
D: .

CDR3: CASSSLSGLGGNEQFF
DNA: TGTGCCAGCAGTTCCTTGTCGGGCCTTGGGGGGAATGAGCAGTTCTTC
V: TRBV6-5
length: 16
J: TRBJ2-1
size: .
D: .

CDR3: CATSRAGLAGAQTYNEQFF
DNA: TGTGCCACCAGCAGAGCGGGACTAGCGGGGGCACAAACCTACAATGAGCAGTTCTTC
V: TRBV15
length: 19
J: TRBJ2-1
size: many
D: TRBD2

CDR3: CASSQSPPGGKYEQYF
DNA: TGCGCCAGCAGTCAATCCCCCCCAGGGGGGAAGTACGAGCAGTACTTC
V: TRBV23-1
length: 16
J: TRBJ2-7
size: .
D: .

CDR3: CASSRGGNIQYF
DNA: TGTGCCAGCAGCCGTGGGGGAAACATTCAGTACTTC
V: TRBV7-2
length: 12
J: TRBJ2-4
size: .
D: .

CDR3: CASSISLAGADYNEQFF
DNA: TGTGCCAGTAGTATCTCACTAGCGGGGGCTGACTACAATGAGCAGTTCTTC
V: TRBV19
length: 17
J: TRBJ2-1
size: .
D: TRBD2

CDR3: CASSERRVRGNQPQHF
DNA: TGTGCCAGCAGTGAAAGGAGGGTTCGGGGCAATCAGCCCCAGCATTTT
V: TRBV2
length: 16
J: TRBJ1-5
size: .
D: .

CDR3: CASTLPSYEQYF
DNA: TGCGCCAGCACGCTACCGTCCTACGAGCAGTACTTC
V: TRBV23-1
length: 12
J: TRBJ2-7
size: .
D: .

CDR3: CAWRGQTNTEAFF
DNA: TGTGCCTGGAGGGGACAGACGAACACTGAAGCTTTCTTT
V: TRBV30
length: 13
J: TRBJ1-1
size: .
D: TRBD1

CDR3: CSVVDRVSYEQYF
DNA: TGCAGCGTTGTGGACAGGGTCTCCTACGAGCAGTACTTC
V: TRBV29-1
length: 13
J: TRBJ2-7
size: few
D: TRBD1

CDR3: CSVALTLGVPEAFF
DNA: TGCAGCGTTGCCCTAACTTTAGGGGTCCCTGAAGCTTTCTTT
V: TRBV29-1
length: 14
J: TRBJ1-1
size: .
D: .

CDR3: CASSQDRFSPLHF
DNA: TGCGCCAGCAGCCAAGATCGGTTTTCACCCCTCCACTTT
V: TRBV4-3
length: 13
J: TRBJ1-6
size: .
D: .

CDR3: CSVGMTATNEKLFF
DNA: TGCAGCGTTGGGATGACAGCTACAAATGAAAAACTGTTTTTT
V: TRBV29-1
length: 14
J: TRBJ1-4
size: .
D: .

CDR3: CASSLQKGWNTEAFF
DNA: TGTGCCAGCAGTCTACAAAAGGGGTGGAACACTGAAGCTTTCTTT
V: TRBV28
length: 15
J: TRBJ1-1
size: .
D: .

CDR3: CASSAKANGELFF
DNA: TGTGCCAGCAGTGCCAAGGCAAACGGGGAGCTGTTTTTT
V: TRBV2
length: 13
J: TRBJ2-2
size: .
D: .

CDR3: CASSHRGTYSPLHF
DNA: TGTGCCAGCAGCCATAGGGGTACCTACTCACCCCTCCACTTT
V: TRBV28
length: 14
J: TRBJ1-6
size: .
D: .

CDR3: CSAGRVNTEAFF
DNA: TGCAGCGCCGGGAGGGTGAACACTGAAGCTTTCTTT
V: TRBV29-1
length: 12
J: TRBJ1-1
size: .
D: .

CDR3: CASSLAAGRDVDYGYTF
DNA: TGCGCCAGCAGCTTGGCCGCCGGCCGGGACGTAGACTATGGCTACACCTTC
V: TRBV5-1
length: 17
J: TRBJ1-2
size: .
D: .

CDR3: CAWSAQGVGGYTF
DNA: TGTGCCTGGAGCGCACAGGGTGTTGGTGGCTACACCTTC
V: TRBV30
length: 13
J: TRBJ1-2
size: few
D: .

CDR3: CASSAYTGGLGEQYF
DNA: TGTGCCAGCAGTGCCTACACAGGAGGATTAGGCGAGCAGTACTTC
V: TRBV25-1
length: 15
J: TRBJ2-7
size: .
D: .

CDR3: CSVDDTIQETQYF
DNA: TGCAGCGTTGATGACACAATCCAAGAGACCCAGTACTTC
V: TRBV29-1
length: 13
J: TRBJ2-5
size: .
D: .

CDR3: CASSQSRGDTQYF
DNA: TGCGCCAGCAGCCAATCCCGCGGGGATACGCAGTATTTT
V: TRBV4-3
length: 13
J: TRBJ2-3
size: .
D: .

CDR3: CASSTDPGTDYGYTF
DNA: TGTGCCAGCAGCACTGACCCCGGGACAGACTATGGCTACACCTTC
V: TRBV25-1
length: 15
J: TRBJ1-2
size: .
D: TRBD1

CDR3: CASSADRGGSPLHF
DNA: TGTGCCAGCAGCGCCGACAGGGGCGGTTCACCCCTCCACTTT
V: TRBV9
length: 14
J: TRBJ1-6
size: .
D: TRBD1

CDR3: CASSLRGVSTDTQYF
DNA: TGCGCCAGCAGCTTGCGGGGGGTGAGCACAGATACGCAGTATTTT
V: TRBV5-1
length: 15
J: TRBJ2-3
size: .
D: TRBD2

CDR3: CAWSRGRDYGYTF
DNA: TGTGCCTGGAGTAGGGGCAGGGACTATGGCTACACCTTC
V: TRBV30
length: 13
J: TRBJ1-2
size: .
D: .

CDR3: CASTSLSGADNSPLHF
DNA: TGTGCCAGCACGTCTTTGTCAGGGGCCGACAATTCACCCCTCCACTTT
V: TRBV18
length: 16
J: TRBJ1-6
size: .
D: .

CDR3: CASSVAVGDYEQYF
DNA: TGTGCCAGCAGCGTAGCCGTAGGGGATTACGAGCAGTACTTC
V: TRBV9
length: 14
J: TRBJ2-7
size: .
D: .

CDR3: CAWSSQGYGYTF
DNA: TGTGCCTGGAGTAGTCAGGGCTATGGCTACACCTTC
V: TRBV30
length: 12
J: TRBJ1-2
size: .
D: .

CDR3: CSVRTQVAEAFF
DNA: TGCAGCGTGCGTACACAGGTTGCCGAAGCTTTCTTT
V: TRBV29-1
length: 12
J: TRBJ1-1
size: .
D: .

CDR3: CASSQEQGIYEQYF
DNA: TGCGCCAGCAGCCAAGAGCAGGGAATTTACGAGCAGTACTTC
V: TRBV4-3
length: 14
J: TRBJ2-7
size: .
D: .

CDR3: CSVGLNYGYTF
DNA: TGCAGCGTTGGGCTTAACTATGGCTACACCTTC
V: TRBV29-1
length: 11
J: TRBJ1-2
size: .
D: .

CDR3: CASTALTNTDTQYF
DNA: TGTGCCAGCACCGCTCTAACTAACACAGATACGCAGTATTTT
V: TRBV2
length: 14
J: TRBJ2-3
size: .
D: .